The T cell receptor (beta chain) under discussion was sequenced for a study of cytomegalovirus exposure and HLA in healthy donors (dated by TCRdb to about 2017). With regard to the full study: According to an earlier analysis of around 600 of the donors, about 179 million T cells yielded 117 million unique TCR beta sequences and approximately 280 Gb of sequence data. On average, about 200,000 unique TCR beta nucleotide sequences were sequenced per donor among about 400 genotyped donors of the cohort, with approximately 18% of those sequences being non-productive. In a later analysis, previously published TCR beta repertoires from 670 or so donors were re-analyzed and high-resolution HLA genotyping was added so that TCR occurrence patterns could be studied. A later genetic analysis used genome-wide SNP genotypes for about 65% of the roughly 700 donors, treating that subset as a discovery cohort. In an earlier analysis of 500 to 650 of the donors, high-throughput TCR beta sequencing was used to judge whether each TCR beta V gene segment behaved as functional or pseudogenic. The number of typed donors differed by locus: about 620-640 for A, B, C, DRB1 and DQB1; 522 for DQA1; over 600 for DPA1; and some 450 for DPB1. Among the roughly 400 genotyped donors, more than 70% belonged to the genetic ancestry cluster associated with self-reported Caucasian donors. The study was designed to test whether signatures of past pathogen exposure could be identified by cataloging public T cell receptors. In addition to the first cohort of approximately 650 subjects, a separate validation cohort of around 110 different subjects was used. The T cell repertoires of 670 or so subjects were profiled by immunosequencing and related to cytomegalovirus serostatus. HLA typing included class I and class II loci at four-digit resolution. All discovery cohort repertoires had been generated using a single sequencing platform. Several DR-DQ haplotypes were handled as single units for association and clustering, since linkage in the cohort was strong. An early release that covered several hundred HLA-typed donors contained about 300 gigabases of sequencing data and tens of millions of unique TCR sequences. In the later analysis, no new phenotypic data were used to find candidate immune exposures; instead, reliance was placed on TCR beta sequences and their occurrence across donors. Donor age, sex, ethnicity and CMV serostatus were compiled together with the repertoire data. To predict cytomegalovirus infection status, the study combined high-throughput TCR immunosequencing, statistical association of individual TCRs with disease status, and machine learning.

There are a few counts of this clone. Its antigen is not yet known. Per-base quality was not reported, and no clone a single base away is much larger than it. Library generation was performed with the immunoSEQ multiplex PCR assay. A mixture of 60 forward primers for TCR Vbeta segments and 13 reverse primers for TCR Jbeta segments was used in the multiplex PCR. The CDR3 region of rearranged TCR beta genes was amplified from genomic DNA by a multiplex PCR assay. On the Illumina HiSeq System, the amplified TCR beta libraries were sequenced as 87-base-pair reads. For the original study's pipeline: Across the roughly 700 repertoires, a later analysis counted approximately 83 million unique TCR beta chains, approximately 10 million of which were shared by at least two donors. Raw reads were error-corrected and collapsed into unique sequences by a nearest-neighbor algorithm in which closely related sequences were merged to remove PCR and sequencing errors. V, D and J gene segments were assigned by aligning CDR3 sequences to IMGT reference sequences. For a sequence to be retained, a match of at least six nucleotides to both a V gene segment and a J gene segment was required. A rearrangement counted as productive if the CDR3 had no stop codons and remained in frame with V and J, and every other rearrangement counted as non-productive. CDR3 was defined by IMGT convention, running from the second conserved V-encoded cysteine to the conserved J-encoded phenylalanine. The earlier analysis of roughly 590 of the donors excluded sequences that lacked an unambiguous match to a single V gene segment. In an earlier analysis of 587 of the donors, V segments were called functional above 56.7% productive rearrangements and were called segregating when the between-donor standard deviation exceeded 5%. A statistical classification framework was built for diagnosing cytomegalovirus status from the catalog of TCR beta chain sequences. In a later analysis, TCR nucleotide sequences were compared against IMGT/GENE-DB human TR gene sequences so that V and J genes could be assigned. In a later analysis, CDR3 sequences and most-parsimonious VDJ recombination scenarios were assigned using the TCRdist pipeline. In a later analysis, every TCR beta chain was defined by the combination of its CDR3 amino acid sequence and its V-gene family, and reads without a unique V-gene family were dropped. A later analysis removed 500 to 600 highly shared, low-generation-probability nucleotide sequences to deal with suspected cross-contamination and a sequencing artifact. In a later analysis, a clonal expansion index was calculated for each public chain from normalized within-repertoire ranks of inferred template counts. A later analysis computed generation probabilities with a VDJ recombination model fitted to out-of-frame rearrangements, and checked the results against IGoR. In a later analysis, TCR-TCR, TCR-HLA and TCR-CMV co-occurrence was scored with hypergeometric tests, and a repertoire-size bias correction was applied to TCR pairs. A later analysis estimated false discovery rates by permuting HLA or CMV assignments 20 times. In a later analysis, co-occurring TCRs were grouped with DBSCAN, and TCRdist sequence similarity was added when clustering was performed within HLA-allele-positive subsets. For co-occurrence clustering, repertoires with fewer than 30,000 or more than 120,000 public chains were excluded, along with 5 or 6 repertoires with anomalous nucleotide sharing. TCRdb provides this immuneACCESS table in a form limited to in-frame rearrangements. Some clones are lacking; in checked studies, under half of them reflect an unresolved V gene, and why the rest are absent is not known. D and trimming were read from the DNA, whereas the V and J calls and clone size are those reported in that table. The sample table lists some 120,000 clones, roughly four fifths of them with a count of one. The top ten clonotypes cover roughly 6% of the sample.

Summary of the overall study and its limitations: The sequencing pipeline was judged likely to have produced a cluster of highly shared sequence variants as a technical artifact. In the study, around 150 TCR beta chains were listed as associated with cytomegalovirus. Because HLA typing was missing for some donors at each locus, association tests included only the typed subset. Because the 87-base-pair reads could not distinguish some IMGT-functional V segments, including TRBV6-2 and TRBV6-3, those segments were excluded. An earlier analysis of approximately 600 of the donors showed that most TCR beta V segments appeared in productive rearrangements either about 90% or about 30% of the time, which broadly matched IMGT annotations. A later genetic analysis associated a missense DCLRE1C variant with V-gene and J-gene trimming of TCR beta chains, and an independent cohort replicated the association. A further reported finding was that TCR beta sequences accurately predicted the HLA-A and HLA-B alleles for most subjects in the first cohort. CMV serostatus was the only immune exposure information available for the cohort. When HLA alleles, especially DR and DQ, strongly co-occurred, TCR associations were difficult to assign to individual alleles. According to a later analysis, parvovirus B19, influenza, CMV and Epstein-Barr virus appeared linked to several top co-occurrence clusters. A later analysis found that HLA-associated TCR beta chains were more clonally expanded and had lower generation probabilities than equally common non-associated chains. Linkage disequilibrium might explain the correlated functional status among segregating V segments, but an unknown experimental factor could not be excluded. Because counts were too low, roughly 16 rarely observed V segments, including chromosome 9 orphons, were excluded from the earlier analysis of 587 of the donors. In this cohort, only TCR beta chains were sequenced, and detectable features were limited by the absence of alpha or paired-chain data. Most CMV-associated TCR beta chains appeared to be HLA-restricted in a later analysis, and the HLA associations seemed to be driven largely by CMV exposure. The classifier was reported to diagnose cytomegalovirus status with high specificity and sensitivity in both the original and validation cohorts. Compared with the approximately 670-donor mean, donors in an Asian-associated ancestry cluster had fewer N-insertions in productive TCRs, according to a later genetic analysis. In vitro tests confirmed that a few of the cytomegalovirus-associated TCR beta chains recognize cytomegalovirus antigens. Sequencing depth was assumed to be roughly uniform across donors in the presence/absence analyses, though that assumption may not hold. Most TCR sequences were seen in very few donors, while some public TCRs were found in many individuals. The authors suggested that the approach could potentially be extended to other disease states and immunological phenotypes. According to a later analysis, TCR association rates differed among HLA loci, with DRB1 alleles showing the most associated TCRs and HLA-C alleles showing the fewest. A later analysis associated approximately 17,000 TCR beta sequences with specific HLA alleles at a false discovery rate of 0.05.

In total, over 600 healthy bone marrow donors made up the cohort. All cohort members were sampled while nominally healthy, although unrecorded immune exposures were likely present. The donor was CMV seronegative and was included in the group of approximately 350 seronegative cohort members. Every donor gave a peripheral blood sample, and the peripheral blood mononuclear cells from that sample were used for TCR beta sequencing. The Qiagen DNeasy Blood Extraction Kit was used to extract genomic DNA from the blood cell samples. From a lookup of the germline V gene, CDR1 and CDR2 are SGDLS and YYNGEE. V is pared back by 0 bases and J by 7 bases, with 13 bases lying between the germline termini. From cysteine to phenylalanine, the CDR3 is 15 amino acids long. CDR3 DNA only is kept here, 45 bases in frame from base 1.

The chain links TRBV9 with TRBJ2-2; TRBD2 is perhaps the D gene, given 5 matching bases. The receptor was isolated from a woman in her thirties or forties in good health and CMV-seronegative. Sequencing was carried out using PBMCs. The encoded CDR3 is CASSVEVGGVGELFF. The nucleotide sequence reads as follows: TGTGCCAGCAGCGTAGAAGTAGGAGGAGTCGGGGAGCTGTTTTTT.